The 17 T cell receptor beta chains below all came from one sample that was sequenced in a study of blood T cells in healthy people across ages. Combining a sample-barcoded 5' primer with a J-beta primer mix, a second PCR ran for about 6 to 11 cycles. TCRdb re-called the 5' RACE reads with MiXCR, one entry per CDR3 protein. The data contain roughly 800,000 distinct CDR3 sequences, roughly 24% of them seen just once; the ten biggest clones take up 2.5% to 3.5%. These data were also reused for a study on T cells of mothers and their children.

Sequencing input: blood. The source of these receptors is a boy aged 5-17 years in good health.

CDR3 loop: CSVERPLQETQYF. The CDR3 region has the DNA TGCAGCGTTGAGCGGCCACTCCAAGAGACCCAGTACTTC. The chain uses TRBV29-1 and TRBJ2-5, with no clear D. This CDR3 is 13 amino acids long. Germline V lookup: CDR1 SQVTM, CDR2 ANQGSEA. The V and J ends lost 3 bases and 1 base respectively, with 9 bases between them.

This clonotype has just a few counts. Relative to the germline gene, one junction end is altered; a read error may explain this. This sequence joins TRBV29-1 and TRBJ2-5; D tentatively fits TRBD1 or TRBD2 (5 bases each). CDR1 SQVTM and CDR2 ANQGSEA come from the germline V gene. CDR3 length equals 12 residues. The CDR3 DNA reads as TGCAGCTACGGGACGGAACAAGAGACCCGGTACTTC. Protein product: CSYGTEQETRYF.

This clonotype has more than one count but fewer than ten. This rearrangement joins TRBV30 to TRBJ2-2; D remains unclear. V gave up 6 bases and J gave up 7 bases, with 9 bases separating them. The length of the CDR3 is 11 residues. Germline CDR1 and CDR2: GTSNPN and SVGIG (reference sequence). CDR3 loop: CACLDDGELFF. CDR3 DNA: TGTGCCTGTCTGGACGACGGGGAGCTGTTTTTT.

The chain couples TRBV5-1 to TRBJ2-5; TRBD2 matches 7 bases. Per germline, CDR1 SGHRS and CDR2 YFSETQ. The CDR3 runs to 14 residues. V was pared by 2 bases and J by 2 bases, with 3 bases of the junction left unmatched. The chain's CDR3 is CASSFGTNQETQYF. The CDR3 DNA follows: TGCGCCAGCAGCTTCGGGACTAATCAAGAGACCCAGTACTTC.

The chain carries TRBV15 and TRBJ1-4; no clear D gene. The CDR3 contains 13 residues. Trimming took off 0 bases at V and 10 bases at J, with 9 bases between the two ends. Germline V gene lookup returns CDR1 LNHNV and CDR2 YYDKDF (reference sequence). CDR3 DNA: TGTGCCACCAGCAGAGATAACGTAAGAAAACTGTTTTTT. Protein sequence: CATSRDNVRKLFF.

The V and J genes are TRBV7-3 and TRBJ2-1, with D possibly matching TRBD2 (6 bases). The CDR3 sequence is 13 residues long. CDR1 and CDR2 (germline): SGHTA, FQGTGA. V lost 6 bases and J lost 7, with 13 bases in between. The CDR3 region is CASRAPGENEQFF. For the CDR3, the DNA is TGTGCCAGCAGGGCTCCGGGGGAGAATGAGCAGTTCTTC.

The genes are TRBV2 and TRBJ1-2; 7 nucleotides line up with TRBD1. The CDR3 has 15 amino acids. J lost 0 bases, V lost 6 bases, and 7 bases had no gene match. In germline, CDR1 is SNHLY, CDR2 FYNNEI. CDR3 sequence (DNA): TGTGCCAGCAGAACCGGGACAGCAACTAACTATGGCTACACCTTC. It specifies CASRTGTATNYGYTF.

The V gene is TRBV7-2, the J gene TRBJ1-2; D gene uncertain. V shed 1 base and J shed 4 bases, with 7 bases lying between them. The CDR3 is 13 residues long. Germline V CDR1 and CDR2: SGHTA, FQGNSA. The CDR3 loop is CASSLDQIYGYTF. The CDR3 DNA reads as TGTGCCAGCAGCTTAGATCAGATCTATGGCTACACCTTC.

CDR3 in amino acids: CASSLWDSSGNQPQHF. CDR3 coding DNA: TGTGCCAGCTCACTGTGGGACAGTAGTGGCAATCAGCCCCAGCATTTT. J is TRBJ1-5 and V is TRBV18; 7 positions agree with TRBD1. The CDR3 spans 16 residues. The trim removed 4 bases at V and 2 bases at J, leaving 8 bases unmatched. Germline assignment: CDR1 KGHSH and CDR2 LQKENI.

The gene calls are TRBV7-9 and TRBJ1-1, with D maybe TRBD1 (5 bases). The V gene's germline CDR1 is SEHNR and CDR2 FQNEAQ (reference sequence). Deletions cut 3 bases from V and 7 bases from J, with 9 bases between. This CDR3 has 12 residues. The CDR3 reads CASSFTGHEAFF. The DNA of the CDR3 is TGTGCCAGCAGCTTTACGGGGCATGAAGCTTTCTTT.

This chain uses TRBV21-1 with TRBJ2-5; the table's D gene call, TRBD2, was not cross checked with the DNA. The DNA end favors TRBJ2-7, so the J call may be wrong. TRBV21-1 is a recognized pseudogene. The CDR3 sequence is 16 residues long. The CDR3 bases are TGTGCCAGCAGCAAGAAGGGAAGAGTTTGCCCTTACGAGCAGTACTTC. Its translation: CASSKKGRVCPYEQYF.

This clonotype occurred a few times. This sequence joins TRBV20-1 and TRBJ2-5; no clear D gene. V lost 0 bases, J lost 5 bases, and 13 bases lay in between. This CDR3 region has 14 residues. Looked up from germline, CDR1 is DFQATT and CDR2 is SNEGSKA (reference sequence). The CDR3 here is CSAREAASWETQYF. CDR3 in DNA: TGCAGTGCTAGAGAGGCGGCGTCATGGGAGACCCAGTACTTC.

In its sample, this clonotype was seen a few times. The rearrangement links TRBV5-1 to TRBJ2-1; D is unresolved. The CDR3 spans 15 residues. The germline V gene has CDR1 SGHRS and CDR2 YFSETQ. V was trimmed by 0 bases and J by 0 bases, leaving 7 bases between them. CDR3 loop: CASSLDMSSYNEQFF. DNA of the CDR3: TGCGCCAGCAGCTTGGACATGAGCTCCTACAATGAGCAGTTCTTC.

The rearrangement joins TRBV20-1 to TRBJ2-5; possibly TRBD1 for D (6 bases). With the DNA end fitting TRBJ2-1 better, the J assignment may be wrong. The CDR3 sequence is 14 residues long. Looked up from germline, CDR1 is DFQATT and CDR2 is SNEGSKA (reference sequence). The CDR3 DNA reads as TGCAGTGCTAGGGTATTCCGACAGGACAATGAGCAGTTCTTC. Protein sequence: CSARVFRQDNEQFF.

The chain couples TRBV25-1 to TRBJ2-7; TRBD1 matches 7 bases. This CDR3 contains 15 residues. CDR1 and CDR2 (germline): MGHDK, SYGVNS. With 8 bases clipped from V and 7 bases from J, the junction kept 17 bases outside the gene matches. This CDR3 reads CASQHDREGSREQYF. CDR3 bases: TGTGCCAGCCAGCATGACAGGGAAGGATCGAGGGAGCAGTACTTC.

The V gene is TRBV5-1, the J gene TRBJ1-1; possible D gene TRBD1, 5 bases. Germline CDR1 reads SGHRS; CDR2 reads YFSETQ. This CDR3 is 12 amino acids long. The ends were cut back, 4 bases at V and 9 bases at J, with 13 bases in the middle. The CDR3 bases are TGCGCCAGCAGCGCCATGGGGGTGAAAGCTTTCTTT. Protein sequence: CASSAMGVKAFF.

The rearrangement links TRBV14 to TRBJ1-2; tentatively, D is TRBD1 (5 bases). The CDR3 runs to 15 residues. V dropped 1 base and J dropped 6 bases, with 15 bases sitting between them. Germline CDR1 is SGHDN and CDR2 is FVKESK. The CDR3 is CASSQVGGRGNGYTF. The CDR3 nucleotides are TGTGCCAGCAGCCAAGTGGGGGGACGCGGGAATGGCTACACCTTC.